These T cell receptor beta chains were read from a single sample in a study of blood T cell repertoires in COVID-19. Some clones are missing from TCRdb's copy, which holds only in-frame ones; the method was immunoSEQ multiplex PCR. The sample includes 120,000 or so clones, around two thirds of them seen just once. Sequencing was performed on peripheral blood. Receptor source: a woman aged 70-85 years with acute or convalescent COVID-19. CDR3s include the opening cysteine and the closing phenylalanine or tryptophan. A D gene is named only where the DNA matches it firmly. Expanded clones are given a class, and other clones once, few, many or no size at all.

J gene | clone size | D gene | V gene | CDR3 DNA | CDR3 protein
TRBJ1-1 | . | . | TRBV18 | TGTGCCAGCTCACCACTCGGGGGGACTGAAGCTTTCTTT | CASSPLGGTEAFF
TRBJ2-3 | once | . | TRBV27 | TGTGCCAGCAGTTTGGCTTTATTCACAGATACGCAGTATTTT | CASSLALFTDTQYF
TRBJ1-2 | few | . | TRBV18 | TGTGCCAGCTCACCAAGGACTACCAGGGCTAACTATGGCTACACCTTC | CASSPRTTRANYGYTF
TRBJ2-1 | . | . | TRBV21-1 | TGTGCCAGCAGCAAGAGGACTAGCGGGGGTTCCTACAATGAGCAGTTCTTC | CASSKRTSGGSYNEQFF
TRBJ1-5 | . | . | TRBV3-1/TRBV3-2 | TGTGCCAGCAGCCACGGGGGGAAACAGCCCCAGCATTTT | CASSHGGKQPQHF
TRBJ1-2 | . | . | TRBV5-1 | TGCGCCAGCAGCAACGGACAGCAAGCTAACTATGGCTACACCTTC | CASSNGQQANYGYTF
TRBJ2-7 | . | TRBD1 | TRBV5-1 | TGCGCCAGCAGCTTGGCCGGGACAGGAGAACAGGACGAGCAGTACTTC | CASSLAGTGEQDEQYF
TRBJ2-1 | few | . | TRBV7-8 | TGTGCCAGCAGCCCCGGGATAGCGTCACTTCCAGAGCAGTTCTTC | CASSPGIASLPEQFF
TRBJ2-7 | once | . | TRBV10-2 | TGCGCCAGCAGGGACGGAGGGGGCAGGGACGAGCAGTACTTC | CASRDGGGRDEQYF
TRBJ2-3 | many | TRBD1 | TRBV9 | TGTGCCAGCAGCGTAGGACAGGGATGGGGCACAGATACGCAGTATTTT | CASSVGQGWGTDTQYF
TRBJ1-4 | . | . | TRBV7-6 | TGTGCCAGCAGCTTAGAGGCGGCAGGGCGTAATGAAAAACTGTTTTTT | CASSLEAAGRNEKLFF
TRBJ2-7 | . | TRBD1 | TRBV7-9 | TGTGCCAGCAGCTTAATGCAGGGGGCCTACGAGCAGTACTTC | CASSLMQGAYEQYF
TRBJ2-7 | . | TRBD1 | TRBV6-2/TRBV6-3 | TGTGCCAGCAGTACCCGGGACAGACACTACGAGCAGTACTTC | CASSTRDRHYEQYF
TRBJ2-6 | once | TRBD1 | TRBV6-1 | TGTGCCAGCAGTGAAGCGGGACAGGGAAGCTCTGGGGCCAACGTCCTGACTTTC | CASSEAGQGSSGANVLTF
TRBJ1-5 | . | . | TRBV5-1 | TGCGCCAGCAGCTTGGAGCCCCATCAGCCCCAGCATTTT | CASSLEPHQPQHF
TRBJ1-1 | . | TRBD1 | TRBV9 | TGTGCCAGCAGCGTAGTTTCAGGGGGCTGGACTGAAGCTTTCTTT | CASSVVSGGWTEAFF
TRBJ1-1 | . | . | TRBV6-1 | TGTGCCAGCAGTGAGGGCCTTCGGGCTTTCTTT | CASSEGLRAFF
TRBJ1-4 | . | . | TRBV5-1 | TGCGCCAGCAGCTTGGGGGAGGGGCGAAGTGAAAAACTGTTTTTT | CASSLGEGRSEKLFF
TRBJ1-1 | . | . | TRBV6-5 | TGTGCCAGCAGTTACGGTCCGTGGAGTGAAGCTTTCTTT | CASSYGPWSEAFF
TRBJ2-5 | . | . | TRBV27 | TGTGCCAGCGCCAGGGCAGGGTCAGAGACCCAGTACTTC | CASARAGSETQYF
TRBJ2-5 | . | . | TRBV27 | TGTGCCAGCAGTTTCGGGAACCAAGAGACCCAGTACTTC | CASSFGNQETQYF